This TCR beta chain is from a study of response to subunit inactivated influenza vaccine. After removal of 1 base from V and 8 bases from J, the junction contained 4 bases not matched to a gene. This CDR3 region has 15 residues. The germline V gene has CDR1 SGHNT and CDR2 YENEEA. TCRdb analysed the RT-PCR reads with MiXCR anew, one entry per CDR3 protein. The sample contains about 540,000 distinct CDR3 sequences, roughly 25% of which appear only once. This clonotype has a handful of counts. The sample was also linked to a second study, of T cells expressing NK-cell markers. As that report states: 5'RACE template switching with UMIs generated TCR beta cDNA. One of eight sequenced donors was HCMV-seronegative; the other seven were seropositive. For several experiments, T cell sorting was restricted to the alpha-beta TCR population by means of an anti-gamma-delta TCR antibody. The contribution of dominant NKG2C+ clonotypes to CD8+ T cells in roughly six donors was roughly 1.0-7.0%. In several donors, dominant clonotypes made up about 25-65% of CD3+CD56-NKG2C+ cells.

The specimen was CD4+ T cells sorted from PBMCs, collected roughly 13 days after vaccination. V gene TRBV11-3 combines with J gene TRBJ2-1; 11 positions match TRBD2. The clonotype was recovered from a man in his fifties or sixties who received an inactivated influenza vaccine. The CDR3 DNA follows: TGTGCCAGCAGCTTAGGGCTAGCGGGAGGTTATGAGCAGTTCTTC. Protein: CASSLGLAGGYEQFF.